This TCR beta chain derives from a study of OX40 agonist ivuxolimab in advanced cancers. Using immunoSEQ multiplex PCR, the repertoire was profiled, and TCRdb retains in-frame clones only, with some absent. The table lists 59,000 or so clones, around 87% of them singletons. Systemic immunosuppression or a history of autoimmune disease excluded patients. This sample comprised CD4+ or CD8+ T cells sorted from blood, obtained in a trial of the OX40 agonist ivuxolimab. The receptor was derived from an adult with an advanced solid tumor such as melanoma, head and neck, liver or kidney cancer.

The CDR3 region is CASSLMRGGENIQYF. In DNA, the CDR3 is TGTGCCAGCAGCTTAATGAGGGGCGGGGAAAACATTCAGTACTTC. This chain joins TRBV7-9 and TRBJ2-4; TRBD2 is a possible D gene (6 bases). This CDR3 has 15 residues. Trimming shortened V by 2 bases and J by 5 bases, and 13 bases separated the two germline ends. Germline V gives CDR1 SEHNR, CDR2 FQNEAQ (reference sequence).